This is a list of T cell receptor beta chains from one sample in a study of control samples from healthy donors and cancer patients. Profiling relied on immunoSEQ multiplex PCR, and the TCRdb table lists in-frame clones only, not all of them. The table lists some 140,000 clones, just under 95% of them singletons. The source material was blood. Source of these receptors: a middle-aged man in good health. The CDR3 runs from the conserved cysteine through the conserved F or W.

TRBV19 | CASSSGLLKGYTF
TRBV28 | CASTSGGDGYTF
TRBV4-1 | CASSQSPGGEGNTIYF
TRBV3-1/TRBV3-2 | CASSLAGRSYEQYF
TRBV7-8 | CASSAGVRDTQYF
TRBV6-6 | CATYDRVGNTIYF
TRBV27 | CASSLAGVGNQPQHF
TRBV6-4 | CASSPTGTGETQYF
TRBV5-1 | CASSFAPGQGMGTEAFF
TRBV19 | CASSEGAPGRPQHF
TRBV7-2 | CASSLGPGNYGYTF
TRBV6-1 | CASSEASRRGGSYEQYF
TRBV27 | CASSLDGKPYEQYF
TRBV7-8 | CASSSTLAGGNTDTQYF
TRBV6-5 | CAVSGTGGTYEQYF